The 23 T cell receptor beta chains reported below all come from one sample, sequenced in a study of tumor-infiltrating lymphocytes in primary liver carcinoma. Blood RNA came from unsorted whole blood; germline DNA was also extracted. Making TCR beta cDNA involved 400 to 600 ng total RNA and a constant-region primer. Libraries for TCR beta were built through three nested multiplex PCR rounds, which together made up a slightly modified ARM-PCR procedure. Use of TRBV1-TRBV30 forward primers with a C-beta reverse primer characterized the first two PCR rounds, which lasted ten to eleven cycles each. One entry per CDR3 protein, called by TCRdb with MiXCR from the multiplex PCR reads. The table lists a few hundred thousand distinct CDR3 sequences, nearly 60% of them singletons. The material sequenced was peripheral blood. The receptor source for this set is a woman aged 30 to 39 with primary liver carcinoma and hepatitis B virus infection.

As to this clonotype: A much larger clone differs from this one at a single base, so this may be a read error. The chain carries TRBV5-6 and TRBJ1-2; D call uncertain. The CDR3 has 12 amino acids. V gave up 3 bases and J gave up 12 bases, with 15 bases separating them. From germline, CDR1 is SGHDT and CDR2 YYEEEE. CDR3: CASSSYACLNTF. The CDR3 bases are TGTGCCAGCAGCTCCTATGCCTGCCTAAACACCTTC.

On this clonotype: The conserved phenylalanine or tryptophan is not found at the CDR3 terminus, so this likely reflects a read error. The chain recombines TRBV12-3 or TRBV12-4 with TRBJ2-2; 7 bases are a match to TRBD1. V trimming: 6 bases; J trimming: 4 bases; junction bases outside the gene matches: 5. This CDR3 contains 14 residues. Written as DNA, the CDR3 is TGTGCCAGCAGCCAAAACAGGGGCACCGGGGAGCTGTTTTCT. Protein sequence: CASSQNRGTGELFS.

This clonotype was seen ten or more times. This may be a read error: a much more frequent sequence differs by one nucleotide. The V call is TRBV11-3, the J call TRBJ2-1; 9 nucleotides align to TRBD1. The germline gives CDR1 SGHNT, CDR2 YENEEA. There are 12 residues in the CDR3. As DNA, the CDR3 is TGTGCCAGCAGGGACAGGGGAGGGGAGCAGTCCTTC. It translates to CASRDRGGEQSF.

This chain links TRBV12-3 or TRBV12-4 with TRBJ1-4; D gene unclear. The ends were cut back, 6 bases at V and 5 bases at J, with 10 bases in the middle. CDR3 length: 13 amino acids. The CDR3 loop is CASRRGRNEKLFF. CDR3 coding DNA: TGTGCCAGCAGGAGAGGGAGAAATGAAAAACTGTTTTTT.

In this sample, this clonotype turned up a few times. The chain combines TRBV28 with TRBJ1-1, with D unclear. This CDR3 has 13 amino acids. Trimming took off 6 bases at V and 1 base at J, with 9 bases between the two ends. The germline V gene encodes CDR1 MDHEN and CDR2 SYDVKM. The CDR3 region has the DNA TGTGCCAGCAGACCCTTGACGAACACTGAAGCTTTCTTT. The encoded protein is CASRPLTNTEAFF.

This clonotype was picked up a small number of times. The chain uses TRBV7-9 and TRBJ2-1; no clear D gene. CDR1 is SEHNR, CDR2 FQNEAQ, per germline (reference sequence). Between the trimmed V and J ends, which lost 5 bases and 1 base, there was a span of 9 bases. CDR3 length equals 14 residues. Here the CDR3 DNA reads TGTGCCAGCAGCCCAGACTTTTCCTACAATGAGCAGTTCTTC. Protein sequence: CASSPDFSYNEQFF.

This clonotype was recorded at least ten times. V usage is TRBV11-2 and J usage is TRBJ2-7, with D perhaps TRBD2 (6 bases). The germline CDR1 and CDR2 sequences are SGHAT and FQNNGV. CDR3 length: 14 residues. Deletions cut 1 base from V and 6 bases from J, with 13 bases between. The CDR3 DNA reads TGTGCCAGCAGCTTAGTGGCGGGGCCCTCCGAGCAGTACTTC. This translates into CASSLVAGPSEQYF.

CDR3 amino acids: CASSLLKGGQLYNEQFF. CDR3 sequence (DNA): TGTGCCAGCAGCTTATTAAAGGGGGGACAGTTATACAATGAGCAGTTCTTC. This chain joins TRBV7-8 and TRBJ2-1, with a tentative D call TRBD1 (7 bases). Trimming took 2 bases from V and 4 from J, leaving 18 bases between them. The CDR3 has 17 residues. The V gene's germline CDR1 is SGHVS and CDR2 FQNEAQ.

This clonotype was seen a few times. The V call is TRBV7-8, the J call TRBJ2-5; D ambiguous. The CDR3 is 15 amino acids. Trimming pared 2 bases from V and 1 base from J, leaving 11 bases between. The germline V gene encodes CDR1 SGHVS and CDR2 FQNEAQ. The CDR3 reads CASSLIRAGQETQYF. CDR3 DNA: TGTGCCAGCAGCTTAATTCGCGCAGGCCAAGAGACCCAGTACTTC.

The sample holds a few counts of this clonotype. The genes are TRBV6-1 and TRBJ1-1, with D maybe TRBD1 (5 bases). CDR3 length: 12 residues. Germline V gene lookup returns CDR1 MNHNS and CDR2 SASEGT. V lost 4 bases to trimming and J lost 6 bases, with 9 bases between them. The CDR3: CASSGRGSEAFF. DNA for the CDR3: TGTGCCAGCAGTGGACGGGGCTCTGAAGCTTTCTTT.

The V and J genes are TRBV5-5 and TRBJ1-1; D not certain. Germline loops: CDR1 SGHKS, CDR2 YYEKEE (reference sequence). The CDR3 consists of 15 residues. V was shortened by 4 bases and J by 1 base, with 14 bases between the two germline ends. CDR3 sequence: CASSPRADRNTEAFF. CDR3 DNA sequence: TGTGCCAGCAGCCCTCGAGCGGACCGGAACACTGAAGCTTTCTTT.

This clonotype was picked up many times. The chain couples TRBV4-3 to TRBJ2-3; D remains unclear. This CDR3 is built from 13 residues. The V gene's germline CDR1 is LGHNA and CDR2 YSLEER. Trimming removed 0 bases from V and 7 bases from J, with 8 bases in between. The CDR3 sequence is CASSQDDANTQYF. The CDR3 nucleotides are TGCGCCAGCAGCCAAGATGACGCAAATACGCAGTATTTT.

Comment on this clonotype: Given a much more abundant clone one base away, this may be a read error. The chain recombines TRBV29-1 with TRBJ2-7, with a possible D match to TRBD2 (6 bases). The CDR3 is made up of 12 amino acids. Germline CDR1 is SQVTM and CDR2 is ANQGSEA. CDR3 in amino acids: CSVAALDYVQYF. CDR3 in DNA: TGCAGCGTTGCTGCCCTGGACTACGTGCAGTACTTC.

On this clonotype: It is likely a read error, because the conserved phenylalanine at the end of the CDR3 is missing. This chain uses TRBV11-2 with TRBJ2-3, with TRBD2 as a possible D gene (6 bases). With 1 base removed from V and 7 bases from J, the gap between germline ends came to 12 bases. The CDR3 runs 14 residues. Germline loops: CDR1 SGHAT, CDR2 FQNNGV. CDR3 protein: CASSLGTNGNTQYS. In DNA, the CDR3 is TGTGCCAGCAGCTTAGGGACTAACGGCAATACGCAGTATTCT.

Turning to this clonotype: An end of the junction does not agree with germline; a read error may underlie this. J is TRBJ2-4 and V is TRBV7-9; TRBD2 is a possible D gene (5 bases). Per the germline V gene, CDR1 is SEHNR and CDR2 is FQNEAQ (reference sequence). The CDR3 length is 14 residues. The CDR3 sequence is CVSSPTAGRNIQYF. For the CDR3, the DNA is TGTGTCAGCAGCCCCACCGCGGGTAGGAACATTCAGTACTTC.

This clonotype was picked up many times. The V and J genes are TRBV6-2 or TRBV6-3 and TRBJ1-5; D is undetermined. Trimming shortened V by 2 bases and J by 3 bases, and 11 bases separated the two germline ends. This CDR3 spans 15 amino acids. The germline V gene encodes CDR1 MNHEY and CDR2 SVGEGT. The CDR3 protein is CASSYVGGNNQPQHF. The CDR3 region has the DNA TGTGCCAGCAGTTACGTGGGCGGAAACAATCAGCCCCAGCATTTT.

Turning to this clonotype: Sequence at one end of the junction differs from germline and may be a read error. The rearrangement uses TRBV7-8 and TRBJ2-1; 9 nucleotides agree with TRBD2. The CDR3 is 17 amino acids. The germline V gene has CDR1 SGHVS and CDR2 FQNEAQ. In DNA, the CDR3 is TGCGCCAGCAGCTCGGGGCCCTTGGCGGGAGGGTACAATGGGCAGTTCTTC. The encoded protein is CASSSGPLAGGYNGQFF. Variable domain in full (rest from reference TRBV7-8 and TRBJ2-1): GAGVSQSPRYKVAKRGQDVALRCDPISGHVSLFWYQQALGQGPEFLTYFQNEAQLDKSGLPSDRFFAERPEGSVSTLKIQRTQQEDSAVYLCASSSGPLAGGYNGQFFGPGTRLTVL.

This clonotype was detected ten times or more. This chain uses TRBV12-3 or TRBV12-4 with TRBJ2-1; D is possibly TRBD2 (5 bases). V lost 2 bases and J lost 5, with 7 bases in between. The CDR3 is 13 residues long. CDR3 bases: TGTGCCAGCAGTTTAATTAGCGACAATGAGCAGTTCTTC. This sequence encodes CASSLISDNEQFF.

To note about this clonotype: This may be a read error, as it is one base from a much larger clone. The CDR3 end shows no conserved phenylalanine or tryptophan, and so a read error is likely. The J gene is TRBJ2-1, the V gene TRBV29-1, with 8 bases fitting TRBD2. The J segment lost 8 bases and the V segment lost 4 bases, leaving 13 bases of the junction unmatched. Germline V lookup: CDR1 SQVTM, CDR2 ANQGSEA. The CDR3 has 15 residues. CDR3 region: CSVARAGVGVDEQFI. Here the CDR3 DNA reads TGCAGCGTTGCTCGAGCGGGAGTAGGGGTTGATGAGCAGTTCATC.

This clonotype was seen repeatedly, ten times or more. Here the CDR3 reads CASSLVLGTSGVNEQFF. CDR3 in DNA: TGTGCCAGCAGCCTCGTCCTGGGGACTAGCGGGGTCAATGAGCAGTTCTTC. The chain employs TRBV14 and TRBJ2-1; 13 bases line up with TRBD2. This CDR3 spans 17 amino acids. Losses at the gene ends were 4 bases for V and 6 bases for J; bases not matched to a gene: 9. Germline V gene data show CDR1 as SGHDN and CDR2 as FVKESK.

This clonotype was picked up a small number of times. This chain uses TRBV6-5 with TRBJ1-2; 7 bases agree with TRBD1. CDR3 length: 15 residues. Germline V gene sequence: CDR1 MNHEY, CDR2 SVGAGI. J was trimmed by 6 bases and V by 5 bases; bases with no gene match: 12. This chain's CDR3 is CASSNEQGTFDGYTF. As DNA, the CDR3 is TGTGCCAGCAGTAATGAACAGGGGACATTCGATGGCTACACCTTC.

V and J are TRBV7-8 and TRBJ2-1; TRBD2 is a possible D gene (7 bases). Trimming cost V 5 bases and J 7 bases, with 21 bases left between them. Looked up from germline, CDR1 is SGHVS and CDR2 is FQNEAQ. The CDR3 has 16 amino acids. As DNA, the CDR3 is TGTGCCAGCAGCGCAAGGACTAGGGGGAGCTCGAATGAGCAGTTCTTC. Translated: CASSARTRGSSNEQFF.

This clonotype has just a few counts. The rearrangement joins TRBV4-2 to TRBJ2-1; TRBD2 matches 11 bases. The CDR3 spans 20 residues. Losses at the gene ends were 0 bases for V and 7 bases for J; bases not matched to a gene: 17. CDR1 and CDR2 from the germline V gene are LGHNA and YNFKEQ. CDR3 loop: CASSQDSWLRRTSGWNEQFF. The CDR3 DNA follows: TGTGCCAGCAGCCAAGACTCGTGGCTACGTAGGACTAGCGGGTGGAATGAGCAGTTCTTC.